This TCR beta chain comes out of a study of Tregs in tolerant kidney transplant recipients (dated by TCRdb to between 2018 and 2021). The study in broad terms: TCRbeta sequencing was used in the study to identify donor-specific regulatory T cells before combined kidney and bone marrow transplantation, and the identified cells were then tracked after transplant. Paper-wide results and their limitations: Donor-specific Treg expansion was found to exceed global Treg expansion in tolerant patients, suggesting antigen-driven rather than nonspecific expansion. Biological reproducibility was not examined directly, but technical replication error appeared to be minimal. The study was constrained by small patient numbers, and validation of the findings is required in larger populations and under other immunosuppression protocols. For some patients, the PCR primers changed as time went on, which meant samples from those patients could not be compared with one another at the nucleotide level. The most biologically relevant and donor-specific TCRbeta repertoire appeared to be identified by expanding Tregs with activated donor B cells.

The intended sense of this specimen's time point label: 6 months after combined kidney and bone marrow transplant. Transplants used related donors with nonmyeloablative bone marrow transplantation; mixed chimerism was transient in the human trials. Unstimulated Tregs (CD4+CD25+CD127-), CD4+ non-Tregs (CD4+CD25-), CD4 and CD8 cells were FACS-sorted from thawed PBMCs. The patients were a handful of recipients of combined kidney and bone marrow transplants from the ITN036ST trial, and samples were available only for these trial subjects. Healthy control blood was processed to PBMCs by Ficoll density gradient and cryopreserved, and patient PBMCs were collected before and after transplant. Counted from cysteine to phenylalanine, this CDR3 has 12 amino acids. The DNA covers only part of the CDR3, 27 bases in frame from base 1. The junction carries 17 bases between V and J, which are trimmed by 11 bases and 9 bases respectively. CDR1 is given as MDHEN and CDR2 as SYDVKM, both from the germline V gene.

Notes on this clone: Its binding antigen is unknown. The CDR3 end lies 3 residues beyond the end of the read and is filled in from the germline J gene.

Genomic DNA was extracted from sorted cells with the QIAGEN DNeasy Blood and Tissue Kit for TCRbeta CDR3 sequencing. Through immunoSEQ, high-throughput TCRbeta CDR3 sequencing was done commercially, including PCR amplification with internal controls and bias correction. Per the source publication's procedure: Unique productive TCRbeta sequences were defined by CDR3 nucleotide sequence when primers matched and otherwise by CDR3 amino acid sequence together with Vbeta and Jbeta genes. As a correction for sorting error, sequences shared between sorted populations at a frequency ratio of 2:1 or less were discarded, and the remaining shared sequences were assigned to the higher population. Sequences were defined as donor-reactive when expanded at least 5-fold in CFSE-low cells versus unstimulated cells and present at a frequency of at least 0.01% in CFSE-low cells. Repertoire divergence was quantified by Jensen-Shannon divergence using the top 100 TCRbeta sequences ranked by frequency. For samples with multiple sequencing runs, sorting error was corrected in each run separately before the runs were combined. Imported from immuneACCESS, the table was reduced by TCRdb to in-frame sequences with V and J called. These copies leave out some clones; in studies compared against another copy, an unresolved V gene accounts for under half, and the cause of the remainder is not known. The V and J calls and clone size are taken from that table; D and trimming were inferred from the DNA. This specimen's table enumerates thousands of clones. The ten largest make up 5.5% to 6.5% of the sample.

The source material was CD4+ T cells from blood (PBMCs), sampled 6 months after the transplant. The rearranged chain carries TRBV28 and TRBJ2-1, with the D gene uncertain. This clonotype was sampled from a human patient who received a combined kidney and bone marrow transplant. After a transplant, some T cells may be of graft donor origin. The part of the CDR3 DNA that was read is TGTGCCTCTCACCCCCCCCGCGGTGAG. Protein translation: CASHPPRGE. The complete CDR3 sequence is CASHPPRGEQFF. The reference TRBV28 and TRBJ2-1 proteins fill in what lies around the CDR3, so the full variable domain reads DVKVTQSSRYLVKRTGEKVFLECVQDMDHENMFWYRQDPGLGLRLIYFSYDVKMKEKGDIPEGYSVSREKKERFSLILESASTNQTSMYLCASHPPRGEQFFGPGTRLTVL.